The 15 T cell receptor beta chains below were found in one sample sequenced in a study of memory CD4+ T cells and cytomegalovirus serostatus. Single viable CD3+CD4+CD8-CD45RO+ cells were sorted as the memory CD4+ T cells. The assay was immunoSEQ multiplex PCR, and TCRdb's table has in-frame clones only and misses some. The table lists roughly 50,000 clones, under 90% of them singletons, with about 0.5% in the top ten. Input material: memory CD4+ T cells from blood. Receptors were obtained from an adult in good health and CMV-seronegative. Some clones in this sample may be carry-over from other donors' samples.

This clone showed up just a few times. The J gene is TRBJ1-4, the V gene TRBV19; 7 bases are a match to TRBD1. V lost 5 bases to trimming and J lost 11 bases; unmatched junction nucleotides: 5. The CDR3 is 12 amino acids. CDR1 is LNHDA and CDR2 is SQIVND in the germline V gene (reference sequence). The CDR3 loop is CASSSRQGKLFF. In DNA form, the CDR3 reads TGTGCCAGTAGTTCCCGACAGGGTAAACTGTTTTTT.

The chain is built from TRBV5-1 and TRBJ2-3; the match to TRBD2 covers 11 bases. V gave up 4 bases and J gave up 2 bases; unmatched junction bases: 3. Germline V gene lookup returns CDR1 SGHRS and CDR2 YFSETQ. This CDR3 has 15 residues. For the CDR3, the DNA is TGCGCCAGCAGCAGGGGACTAGCGGCCACAGATACGCAGTATTTT. Protein product: CASSRGLAATDTQYF.

As for this clone: The sample holds other DNA sequences that translate to the same CDR3. The chain combines TRBV15 with TRBJ2-3; no clear D. V shed 0 bases and J shed 5 bases, with 3 bases lying between them. The CDR3 length is 12 residues. Germline assignment: CDR1 LNHNV and CDR2 YYDKDF (reference sequence). CDR3 DNA: TGTGCCACCAGCAGAGATCAAGATACGCAGTATTTT. Translated, it gives CATSRDQDTQYF.

The chain links TRBV5-4 to TRBJ2-7; no firm D call. Trimming removed 0 bases from V and 4 bases from J, with 8 bases in between. Germline CDR1 reads SGHNT; CDR2 reads YYREEE (reference sequence). There are 13 residues in the CDR3. The DNA of the CDR3 is TGTGCCAGCAGCTTGGAGGCTGGTTACGAGCAGTACTTC. It translates to CASSLEAGYEQYF.

This chain connects TRBV6-5 to TRBJ2-6; weak D call: TRBD2 (5 bases). This CDR3 has 15 residues. Germline CDR1 reads MNHEY; CDR2 reads SVGAGI. V shed 6 bases and J shed 0 bases, with 9 bases lying between them. CDR3 nucleotides: TGTGCCAGCAGGGGGAGTATCTCTGGGGCCAACGTCCTGACTTTC. Protein: CASRGSISGANVLTF.

The chain recombines TRBV5-1 with TRBJ2-2; either TRBD1 or TRBD2 may fit D (5 bases each). In germline, CDR1 is SGHRS, CDR2 YFSETQ. The CDR3 consists of 15 residues. Trimming took off 5 bases at V and 7 bases at J, with 18 bases between the two ends. CDR3 coding DNA: TGCGCCAGCAGTCCCTCGGGGACGGCGGACGGGGAGCTGTTTTTT. It translates to CASSPSGTADGELFF.

The gene calls are TRBV7-8 and TRBJ1-1, with D possibly matching TRBD1 (5 bases). In germline, CDR1 is SGHVS, CDR2 FQNEAQ. The CDR3 runs to 15 residues. V lost 1 base to trimming and J lost 3 bases, with 12 bases between them. CDR3 sequence (DNA): TGTGCCAGCAGCTTAGGGGGGACGGGTGACACTGAAGCTTTCTTT. It yields the protein CASSLGGTGDTEAFF.

The CDR3 protein is CASSLTLGTSGSFGGANVLTF. CDR3 DNA: TGTGCCAGCAGCTTAACGTTGGGGACTAGCGGGAGTTTCGGTGGGGCCAACGTCCTGACTTTC. This chain links TRBV7-3 with TRBJ2-6, with TRBD2 matching 14 bases. The CDR3 length is 21 residues. V shed 0 bases, J shed 3 bases, and the junction held 10 bases outside the gene matches. Germline loops: CDR1 SGHTA, CDR2 FQGTGA. Full variable domain (outside the CDR3, taken from reference TRBV7-3 and TRBJ2-6): GAGVSQTPSNKVTEKGKYVELRCDPISGHTALYWYRQSLGQGPEFLIYFQGTGAADDSGLPNDRFFAVRPEGSVSTLKIQRTERGDSAVYLCASSLTLGTSGSFGGANVLTFGAGSRLTVL.

The CDR3 bases are TGTGCCAGCAGCTTTAGCGGGAGGGCATACAATGAGCAGTTCTTC. Its translation: CASSFSGRAYNEQFF. The rearrangement uses TRBV5-6 and TRBJ2-1; 11 bases agree with TRBD2. CDR3 length: 15 amino acids. V shed 2 bases and J 4 bases; nucleotides not matched to a gene: 2. Germline CDR1 and CDR2: SGHDT and YYEEEE.

Only a few counts were recorded for this clone. In nucleotides, the CDR3 is TGTGCCAGCAGCTTAGTTTCGGGCGCGTTGGGTCAGCCCCAGCATTTT. Encoded protein: CASSLVSGALGQPQHF. The chain has TRBV5-8 and TRBJ1-5; no firm D call. Germline V gene lookup returns CDR1 SGHTS and CDR2 YDEGEE. Trimming left V 2 bases short and J 6 bases short, with 18 bases between. CDR3 length: 16 amino acids.

V usage is TRBV5-1 and J usage is TRBJ1-2; 9 bases agree with TRBD1. J lost 5 bases, V lost 1 base, and 9 bases had no gene match. CDR3 length equals 16 residues. CDR1 and CDR2 from the germline V gene are SGHRS and YFSETQ. The CDR3 reads CASSLREGQGLYGYTF. CDR3 DNA sequence: TGCGCCAGCAGCTTGAGGGAGGGACAGGGACTTTATGGCTACACCTTC.

Only a few counts were recorded for this clone. This rearrangement joins TRBV6-6 to TRBJ1-3, with D unclear. Trimming cost V 5 bases and J 0 bases, with 11 bases left between them. The CDR3 length is 15 residues. From germline, CDR1 is MNHNY and CDR2 SVGAGI (reference sequence). CDR3 region: CASSDRTDSGNTIYF. Written as DNA, the CDR3 is TGTGCCAGCAGTGACCGGACTGACTCTGGAAACACCATATATTTT.

Notes on this clone: Within the sample, other DNA sequences also encode this same CDR3. This sequence joins TRBV30 and TRBJ1-1, with TRBD1 as a possible D gene (5 bases). From germline, CDR1 is GTSNPN and CDR2 SVGIG (reference sequence). CDR3 length equals 13 residues. The ends were cut back, 0 bases at V and 11 bases at J, with 16 bases in the middle. CDR3 bases: TGTGCCTGGAGTGTACTCGGGGTAGGGGAGGCTTTCTTT. This translates into CAWSVLGVGEAFF.

The chain employs TRBV28 and TRBJ2-1, with D perhaps matching TRBD1 (6 bases). V dropped 5 bases and J dropped 6 bases, with 17 bases sitting between them. This CDR3 region has 15 residues. CDR1 and CDR2 (germline): MDHEN, SYDVKM. In DNA form, the CDR3 reads TGTGCCAGCAGTGCTCCGGGGCGAGGGGGCAATGAGCAGTTCTTC. This sequence encodes CASSAPGRGGNEQFF. The full variable domain, its missing parts supplied by reference TRBV28 and TRBJ2-1, is DVKVTQSSRYLVKRTGEKVFLECVQDMDHENMFWYRQDPGLGLRLIYFSYDVKMKEKGDIPEGYSVSREKKERFSLILESASTNQTSMYLCASSAPGRGGNEQFFGPGTRLTVL.

This chain connects TRBV30 to TRBJ1-4; TRBD1 matches 8 bases. This CDR3 region has 15 residues. V was pared by 0 bases and J by 5 bases, with 5 bases of the junction left unmatched. Germline V gene sequence: CDR1 GTSNPN, CDR2 SVGIG (reference sequence). The CDR3 DNA sequence: TGTGCCTGGAGTGTCAGCAGGGGGCCGAATGAAAAACTGTTTTTT. Its translation: CAWSVSRGPNEKLFF.